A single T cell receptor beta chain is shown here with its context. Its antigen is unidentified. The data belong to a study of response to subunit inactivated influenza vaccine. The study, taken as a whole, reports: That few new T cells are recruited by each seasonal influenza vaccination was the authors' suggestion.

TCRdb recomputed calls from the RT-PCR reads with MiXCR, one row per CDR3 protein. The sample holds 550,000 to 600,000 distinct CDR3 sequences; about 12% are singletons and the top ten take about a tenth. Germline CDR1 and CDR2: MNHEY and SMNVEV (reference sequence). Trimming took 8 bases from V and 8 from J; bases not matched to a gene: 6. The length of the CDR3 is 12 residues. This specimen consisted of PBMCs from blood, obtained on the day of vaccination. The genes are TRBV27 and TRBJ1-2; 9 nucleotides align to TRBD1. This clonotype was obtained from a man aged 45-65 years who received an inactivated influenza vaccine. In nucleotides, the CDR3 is TGTGCCAGCGGAACAGGGGGCCGAGGCTACACCTTC. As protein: CASGTGGRGYTF.